One sample yielded the 32 T cell receptor beta chains listed below, sequenced in a study of blood T cell repertoires in COVID-19. Sequenced by immunoSEQ multiplex PCR; TCRdb stores in-frame clones only, minus some. Of roughly 200,000 clones in the sample, approximately 89% were seen once. Sequences were obtained from PBMCs or T cells enriched from blood (not recorded which). These TCRs come from a man aged 40-55 years who had recovered from COVID-19.

V usage is TRBV28 and J usage is TRBJ2-5; D might be TRBD2 (5 bases). V gave up 3 bases and J gave up 2 bases, with 13 bases separating them. The CDR3 is 15 amino acids. Germline V lookup: CDR1 MDHEN, CDR2 SYDVKM. The CDR3 sequence: CASSLSGAQQETQYF. The CDR3 DNA sequence: TGTGCCAGCAGTTTGAGCGGAGCTCAGCAAGAGACCCAGTACTTC.

This chain links TRBV5-6 with TRBJ1-6; the D gene is possibly TRBD1 (6 bases). The V gene's germline CDR1 is SGHDT and CDR2 YYEEEE. The V and J ends lost 6 bases and 6 bases respectively, with 13 bases between them. CDR3 size: 14 residues. This chain's CDR3 is CASTLTGSNSPLHF. CDR3 bases: TGTGCCAGCACCCTGACAGGTAGTAATTCACCCCTCCACTTT.

This clone has a handful of counts. This chain uses TRBV11-1 with TRBJ1-1; D ambiguous. Germline V gives CDR1 SGHAT, CDR2 FQDESV (reference sequence). Trimming took off 3 bases at V and 0 bases at J, with 11 bases between the two ends. This CDR3 comprises 15 residues. The CDR3 sequence is CASSLRGQLNTEAFF. Here the CDR3 DNA reads TGTGCCAGCAGCTTGCGAGGGCAACTGAACACTGAAGCTTTCTTT.

The chain couples TRBV30 to TRBJ2-3; unclear D gene. V was pared by 3 bases and J by 6 bases, with 13 bases between. Germline V gives CDR1 GTSNPN, CDR2 SVGIG (reference sequence). This CDR3 region has 13 residues. In DNA form, the CDR3 reads TGTGCCTGGAGGACTCTCTTGAGCGATACGCAGTATTTT. As protein: CAWRTLLSDTQYF.

J is TRBJ1-6 and V is TRBV28, with D maybe TRBD1 (6 bases). Germline V lookup: CDR1 MDHEN, CDR2 SYDVKM. The CDR3 is 13 residues long. V was clipped by 10 bases and J by 7 bases, with 14 bases between them. The CDR3 sequence: CATWGLGNSPLHF. In nucleotides, the CDR3 is TGTGCCACATGGGGGCTGGGAAATTCACCCCTCCACTTT.

The chain links TRBV10-1 to TRBJ2-7, with TRBD2 as a possible D gene (6 bases). The CDR3 runs 14 residues. Germline V gives CDR1 WNHNN, CDR2 SYGVQD (reference sequence). Trimming left V 3 bases short and J 4 bases short, with 13 bases between. CDR3 DNA sequence: TGCGCCAGCAGTGATATTAGGGCGGGGTACGAGCAGTACTTC. Its protein is CASSDIRAGYEQYF.

V is TRBV7-2 and J is TRBJ1-2; D ambiguous. V was clipped by 4 bases and J by 5 bases, with 8 bases between them. The CDR3 extends over 12 amino acids. The germline gives CDR1 SGHTA, CDR2 FQGNSA. CDR3 DNA: TGTGCCAGCAGCTGGGCTGAGTATGGCTACACCTTC. Translated, it gives CASSWAEYGYTF.

The chain recombines TRBV5-5 with TRBJ1-1, with TRBD1 matching over 8 bases. Germline values: CDR1 SGHKS, CDR2 YYEKEE (reference sequence). This CDR3 is built from 16 residues. J lost 5 bases, V lost 5 bases, and 14 bases had no gene match. CDR3 nucleotide sequence: TGTGCCAGCAGTGGAACGGGCAGGGGGCGCAGGACTGAAGCTTTCTTT. Protein: CASSGTGRGRRTEAFF.

V is TRBV6-1 and J is TRBJ2-3, with D perhaps TRBD1 (5 bases). The length of the CDR3 is 17 residues. CDR1 is MNHNS and CDR2 is SASEGT in the germline V gene. V lost 4 bases and J 1 base, leaving 18 bases between the germline ends. CDR3 residues: CASSGPPWTPRTDTQYF. The CDR3 coding sequence is TGTGCCAGCAGTGGGCCTCCTTGGACACCGCGCACAGATACGCAGTATTTT.

The V gene is TRBV7-9, the J gene TRBJ2-1; the D gene is possibly TRBD1 (5 bases). V was trimmed by 5 bases and J by 5 bases, leaving 16 bases between them. Germline values: CDR1 SEHNR, CDR2 FQNEAQ (reference sequence). This CDR3 is built from 15 residues. Here the CDR3 reads CASSGQGPSHNEQFF. CDR3 coding DNA: TGTGCCAGCAGCGGTCAGGGTCCCAGTCACAATGAGCAGTTCTTC. Filled out from reference TRBV7-9 and TRBJ2-1, the complete variable domain reads DTGVSQNPRHKITKRGQNVTFRCDPISEHNRLYWYRQTLGQGPEFLTYFQNEAQLEKSRLLSDRFSAERPKGSFSTLEIQRTEQGDSAMYLCASSGQGPSHNEQFFGPGTRLTVL.

The rearrangement uses TRBV3-1 (or the pseudogene TRBV3-2) and TRBJ1-4; D is unresolved. Trimming took off 8 bases at V and 5 bases at J, with 12 bases between the two ends. Germline V lookup: CDR1 LGHDT, CDR2 YNNKEL (reference sequence). This CDR3 is built from 13 residues. CDR3 DNA sequence: TGTGCCAGCCGTCCAGGAGGGAATGAAAAACTGTTTTTT. Translation: CASRPGGNEKLFF.

This clone was picked up one time. The chain joins TRBV19 to TRBJ1-5, with D possibly being TRBD1 (5 bases). The CDR3 contains 14 residues. V shed 4 bases and J shed 3 bases, with 10 bases lying between them. Germline lookup yields CDR1 LNHDA and CDR2 SQIVND (reference sequence). CDR3 in amino acids: CASSTRGDNQPQHF. The CDR3 DNA is TGTGCCAGTAGTACCCGGGGGGACAATCAGCCCCAGCATTTT.

V and J are TRBV9 and TRBJ1-4; D unresolved. The CDR3 is 15 amino acids. The ends were cut back, 4 bases at V and 8 bases at J, with 18 bases in the middle. Germline CDR1 SGDLS, CDR2 YYNGEE. CDR3 DNA: TGTGCCAGCAGCCCGACTCCGGGGAAGAGCGAAAAACTGTTTTTT. Protein product: CASSPTPGKSEKLFF.

The chain is built from TRBV6-1 and TRBJ1-3, with D tentatively TRBD1 (6 bases). V lost 1 base, J lost 2 bases, and 9 bases lay in between. Germline assignment: CDR1 MNHNS and CDR2 SASEGT. CDR3 size: 15 residues. The chain's CDR3 is CASSEVRGAGNTIYF. CDR3 DNA sequence: TGTGCCAGCAGTGAAGTCAGGGGTGCTGGAAACACCATATATTTT.

V and J are TRBV27 and TRBJ2-1, with D uncertain. The CDR3 contains 12 residues. Germline lookup yields CDR1 MNHEY and CDR2 SMNVEV (reference sequence). V was pared by 3 bases and J by 10 bases, with 10 bases between. Written as DNA, the CDR3 is TGTGCCAGCAGTTTCCAAGGCAGGGAGCAGTTCTTC. Translating gives CASSFQGREQFF.

This CDR3 reads CAFLLNQGRDGYTF. The CDR3 DNA sequence: TGTGCCTTCCTCCTCAACCAGGGGAGGGATGGCTACACCTTC. The chain carries TRBV5-4 and TRBJ1-2; a possible D gene is TRBD1 (6 bases). V was clipped by 10 bases and J by 6 bases, with 22 bases between them. The V gene's germline CDR1 is SGHNT and CDR2 YYREEE (reference sequence). This CDR3 is 14 amino acids long.

In DNA form, the CDR3 reads TGTGCCAGCGCCCCTAGGAAGGATCCTGATGGCTACACCTTC. This codes for CASAPRKDPDGYTF. V gene TRBV13 combines with J gene TRBJ1-2; D gene uncertain. V was cut by 8 bases and J by 6 bases, with 19 bases left in between. Germline-derived CDR1 and CDR2 are PRHDT and FYEKMQ (reference sequence). The CDR3 extends over 14 amino acids.

This clone was found a few times. The V and J genes are TRBV12-3 or TRBV12-4 and TRBJ1-2; TRBD1 aligns across 7 bases. Trimming cost V 6 bases and J 3 bases; bases outside gene matches: 1. This CDR3 has 12 residues. The CDR3 coding sequence is TGTGCCAGCAGCCAGGGGGACTATGGCTACACCTTC. This sequence encodes CASSQGDYGYTF.

This clone was recorded only once. The chain couples TRBV6-5 to TRBJ1-5; 8 positions match TRBD1. After removal of 0 bases from V and 5 bases from J, the junction contained 0 bases not matched to a gene. CDR3 length: 14 amino acids. The germline gives CDR1 MNHEY, CDR2 SVGAGI. Written as DNA, the CDR3 is TGTGCCAGCAGTTACTCGGACAGGGATCAGCCCCAGCATTTT. As protein: CASSYSDRDQPQHF.

The genes are TRBV27 and TRBJ2-7, with a weak D call TRBD1 (5 bases). The germline V gene has CDR1 MNHEY and CDR2 SMNVEV (reference sequence). Trimming took 1 base from V and 2 from J, leaving 12 bases between them. This CDR3 is built from 15 residues. The CDR3 coding sequence is TGTGCCAGCAGTTTATTCACAGGTCAGGCCTACGAGCAGTACTTC. Translated, it gives CASSLFTGQAYEQYF.

This chain uses TRBV5-8 with TRBJ1-1, with 8 nucleotides matching TRBD1. Per germline, CDR1 SGHTS and CDR2 YDEGEE. With 1 base clipped from V and 1 base from J, the junction kept 3 bases outside the gene matches. The CDR3 spans 15 residues. The CDR3 region is CASSLHGQGNTEAFF. CDR3 nucleotides: TGTGCCAGCAGCTTGCACGGACAGGGGAACACTGAAGCTTTCTTT.

The rearrangement joins TRBV5-4 to TRBJ2-3; 9 bases map to TRBD2. This CDR3 is built from 17 residues. The V segment lost 0 bases and the J segment 2 bases; nucleotides outside the gene matches: 7. Looked up from germline, CDR1 is SGHNT and CDR2 is YYREEE (reference sequence). The CDR3 spells CASSLGGRADFTDTQYF. CDR3 in DNA: TGTGCCAGCAGCTTGGGCGGGAGGGCCGATTTCACAGATACGCAGTATTTT.

This chain uses TRBV9 with TRBJ1-3; no reliable D call. Germline V gives CDR1 SGDLS, CDR2 YYNGEE. The length of the CDR3 is 14 residues. V was pared by 2 bases and J by 0 bases, with 6 bases between. The CDR3 loop reads CASSVSDSGNTIYF. CDR3 coding DNA: TGTGCCAGCAGCGTCAGCGACTCTGGAAACACCATATATTTT.

The V gene is TRBV6-4, the J gene TRBJ2-6, with D possibly being TRBD1 (6 bases). Trimming took off 2 bases at V and 2 bases at J, with 7 bases between the two ends. Germline V CDR1 and CDR2: MRHNA, SNTAGT. CDR3 length: 15 amino acids. The CDR3 here is CASSDGGAGANVLTF. CDR3 nucleotides: TGTGCCAGCAGTGACGGGGGCGCTGGGGCCAACGTCCTGACTTTC.

The chain carries TRBV2 and TRBJ2-2; D may be TRBD2 (6 bases). Germline V CDR1 and CDR2: SNHLY, FYNNEI. Trimming removed 3 bases from V and 4 bases from J, with 12 bases in between. CDR3 size: 15 residues. CDR3 DNA: TGTGCCAGCAGTGAGGAGGGCTTTTCCACCGGGGAGCTGTTTTTT. It yields the protein CASSEEGFSTGELFF. Combining the CDR3 with reference TRBV2 and TRBJ2-2 gives the whole variable domain EPEVTQTPSHQVTQMGQEVILRCVPISNHLYFYWYRQILGQKVEFLVSFYNNEISEKSEIFDDQFSVERPDGSNFTLKIRSTKLEDSAMYFCASSEEGFSTGELFFGEGSRLTVL.

The genes are TRBV29-1 and TRBJ2-7; possibly TRBD1 for D (6 bases). The CDR3 totals 13 residues. With 2 bases removed from V and 2 bases from J, the gap between germline ends came to 10 bases. The V gene's germline CDR1 is SQVTM and CDR2 ANQGSEA. The CDR3 nucleotides are TGCAGCGTTGAACAGGGGTCCCCCTACGAGCAGTACTTC. Protein: CSVEQGSPYEQYF.

This chain connects TRBV11-2 to TRBJ1-2; 8 bases fit TRBD1. Looked up from germline, CDR1 is SGHAT and CDR2 is FQNNGV. The CDR3 loop spans 16 amino acids. Trimming took 2 bases from V and 5 from J; bases not matched to a gene: 10. This chain's CDR3 is CASSLTDDRGKYGYTF. CDR3 sequence (DNA): TGTGCCAGCAGCTTAACCGACGACAGGGGAAAGTATGGCTACACCTTC. Complete variable domain (other parts from reference TRBV11-2 and TRBJ1-2): EAGVAQSPRYKIIEKRQSVAFWCNPISGHATLYWYQQILGQGPKLLIQFQNNGVVDDSQLPKDRFSAERLKGVDSTLKIQPAKLEDSAVYLCASSLTDDRGKYGYTFGSGTRLTVV.

The J gene is TRBJ2-7, the V gene TRBV6-5; D is perhaps TRBD2 (6 bases). CDR1 is MNHEY and CDR2 is SVGAGI in the germline V gene. V lost 6 bases, J lost 2 bases, and 11 bases lay in between. CDR3 length: 13 amino acids. The CDR3 DNA sequence: TGTGCCAGCAGACTCTGGGGGGCCTACGAGCAGTACTTC. This sequence encodes CASRLWGAYEQYF.

The chain couples TRBV6-1 to TRBJ2-5; 8 positions agree with TRBD2. The trim removed 2 bases at V and 5 bases at J, leaving 7 bases unmatched. The length of the CDR3 is 15 residues. Germline assignment: CDR1 MNHNS and CDR2 SASEGT. This chain's CDR3 is CASSEPSGHYETQYF. In nucleotides, the CDR3 is TGTGCCAGCAGTGAACCTAGCGGGCATTACGAGACCCAGTACTTC.

V and J are TRBV27 and TRBJ2-1; 7 nucleotides align to TRBD2. This CDR3 is 11 amino acids long. The junction had 4 bases not matched to a gene; V was cut back by 7 bases and J by 10 bases. Per the germline V gene, CDR1 is MNHEY and CDR2 is SMNVEV (reference sequence). DNA of the CDR3: TGTGCCAGCACCTTGGGGGGGGAGCAGTTCTTC. Translation: CASTLGGEQFF.

The rearrangement links TRBV27 to TRBJ2-1, with 7 positions matching TRBD2. CDR1 and CDR2 (germline): MNHEY, SMNVEV (reference sequence). The J segment lost 2 bases and the V segment lost 3 bases, leaving 7 bases of the junction unmatched. This CDR3 has 16 residues. DNA of the CDR3: TGTGCCAGCAGTTTCGGCGGGGGAGGTACCTACAATGAGCAGTTCTTC. The encoded protein is CASSFGGGGTYNEQFF.

The CDR3 region is CASSPEIVETQYF. CDR3 nucleotide sequence: TGTGCCAGCAGCCCGGAGATAGTGGAGACCCAGTACTTC. V is TRBV5-4 and J is TRBJ2-5, with D uncertain. The CDR3 contains 13 residues. Germline V lookup: CDR1 SGHNT, CDR2 YYREEE (reference sequence). V shed 4 bases and J shed 5 bases, with 12 bases lying between them.